This T cell receptor beta chain was found in a study of blood T cell repertoires in COVID-19 (dated by TCRdb to 2018 to 2020). In terms of the full investigation: The collaborator samples originated in the United States, Italy and Spain and spanned the acute and convalescent phases of COVID-19. The prospective study material was composed of cDNA or gDNA derived from T cells, B-cell-depleted T cells, or PBMCs. Deeply sampled blood TCRbeta repertoires from subjects exposed to, actively infected with, or recovered from COVID-19 were included in the dataset. The repertoires were made available in a free public database intended to serve as a resource for research on the immune response to SARS-CoV-2. Samples were obtained from the ongoing ImmuneRACE study (first 160 participants) and from 1,254 subjects provided by 6 global collaborators. Nearly every sample came with metadata listing a de-identified subject ID, COVID-19 status, age in years and sex. Where HLA class I and class II types were available, the types were taken from metadata supplied by the sample provider, not from assay-based typing. The research as a whole found: Clinical and demographic metadata were provided uncurated, with the amount varying by source and participant.

V drops 2 bases and J drops 0 bases, leaving 15 bases in between. From the cysteine through the phenylalanine, the CDR3 covers 17 amino acids. Of the read, only the CDR3 DNA is kept; its 51 bases are in frame from base 1. CDR1 and CDR2, looked up from the germline V gene, are ENHRY and SYGVKD. TCRbeta CDR3 regions were amplified from genomic DNA using the immunoSEQ Assay, a bias-controlled multiplex PCR. Turning to the authors' computational methods: Within the assay, amplification of reference gene primers was used to estimate how many nucleated cells each sample contained. To quantify the absolute abundance of each unique TCRbeta CDR3 rearrangement, sequence reads were collapsed and filtered. For each sample, productive Simpson clonality was calculated as the square root of Simpson's diversity index over productive rearrangements. The table was pulled from immuneACCESS by TCRdb, which kept in-frame rearrangements only. Such tables lose some clones; where checked, under half of the loss comes from unresolved V genes, and the rest has no known cause. V, J and clone size are taken as reported in that table, and D and trimming were inferred from the DNA itself. For this sample there are roughly 280,000 clones; 80% to 90% appear just once. 2% to 3% of the sample comes from the top ten.

In the prospective study, participants were 18 to 89 years old, resided in 20 to 30 geographic areas of the United States, and were enrolled through a virtual design. In the prospective study, participants were assigned to cohorts based on the clinical history participants reported in a screening survey and a study questionnaire. Recovered participants in ImmuneRACE Cohort 3 were defined as having two consecutive negative NP/OP PCR tests, clearance from a healthcare professional, or resolution of symptoms. Mobile phlebotomists in the prospective study collected whole blood, serum and a nasopharyngeal or oropharyngeal swab from every participant. Over an approximately 2-month period, participants in the prospective study had the option of providing additional blood draws and questionnaires. Prospective study blood samples were shipped either frozen or at room temperature before DNA extraction. As for this clone: It lacks a known antigen. No base quality information exists; no much larger clone differs at one position.

In this chain, TRBV10-3 is recombined with TRBJ2-3, and possibly TRBD1, on 6 matching bases. Material: PBMCs or T cells enriched from blood (not recorded which). The TCR was taken from a woman aged 18-29 years who had recovered from COVID-19. For the CDR3, the sequence is CAISEVNRASSTDTQYF. At the DNA level, the sequence is TGTGCCATCAGTGAGGTGAACAGGGCCTCTAGCACAGATACGCAGTATTTT.